A selection of T cell receptor beta chains follows, all from one sample in a study of blood T cell repertoires in COVID-19. Libraries were prepared by immunoSEQ multiplex PCR; TCRdb keeps only in-frame clonotypes and omits some of them. The sample yields about 78,000 clones, 90% seen once. Material for sequencing was peripheral blood. These receptors all come from a woman aged 45-59 years in a cohort sampled during active COVID-19. Each CDR3 is given with its conserved first and last residue. A D gene is named only where the DNA matches it firmly. Expanded clones are given a class, and other clones once, few, many or no size at all.

abundance,j_gene,d_gene,v_gene,len,CDR3aa,CDR3nt
.,TRBJ2-3,TRBD2,TRBV7-9,16,CASSGGTSGAADTQYF,TGTGCCAGCAGCGGAGGCACTAGCGGGGCCGCGGATACGCAGTATTTT
.,TRBJ2-3,.,TRBV19,18,CASSSRKGSPIGADTQYF,TGTGCCAGTAGTTCCCGTAAAGGGAGTCCTATTGGGGCAGATACGCAGTATTTT
.,TRBJ2-7,.,TRBV20-1,11,CSASLLDEQYF,TGCAGTGCTAGTTTGTTAGACGAGCAGTACTTC
few,TRBJ1-5,.,TRBV10-3,15,CAISDGKRDYQPQHF,TGTGCCATCAGTGATGGGAAGAGGGATTATCAGCCCCAGCATTTT
.,TRBJ2-3,.,TRBV11-2,15,CASSLDQGLTDTQYF,TGTGCCAGCAGCTTAGATCAGGGCCTCACAGATACGCAGTATTTT
.,TRBJ2-1,TRBD2,TRBV27,16,CASSPLGGSSYNEQFF,TGTGCCAGCAGTCCCCTGGGCGGGAGCTCCTACAATGAGCAGTTCTTC
.,TRBJ1-4,.,TRBV27,14,CASSWAWGDEKLFF,TGTGCCAGCAGTTGGGCTTGGGGGGATGAAAAACTGTTTTTT
.,TRBJ1-1,.,TRBV19,14,CATVSWDGQTEAFF,TGTGCCACCGTTAGTTGGGACGGACAGACTGAAGCTTTCTTT
.,TRBJ2-1,.,TRBV4-1,17,CASSPFGTGSSYNEQFF,TGCGCCAGCAGCCCTTTTGGCACAGGGAGCTCCTACAATGAGCAGTTCTTC
.,TRBJ2-1,TRBD2,TRBV11-2,15,CASSSPGLAGSEQFF,TGTGCCAGCAGCTCGCCGGGACTAGCGGGAAGTGAGCAGTTCTTC
.,TRBJ2-4,.,TRBV5-4,15,CASSLGGLAKNIQYF,TGTGCCAGCAGCCTTGGGGGGTTAGCCAAAAACATTCAGTACTTC
.,TRBJ2-3,TRBD2,TRBV5-1,18,CASSLVPSGSASTDTQYF,TGCGCCAGCAGCTTGGTACCTAGCGGGAGTGCCAGCACAGATACGCAGTATTTT
.,TRBJ1-6,TRBD1,TRBV5-3,14,CARSTGQGDSPLHF,TGTGCCAGAAGCACAGGACAGGGGGATTCACCCCTCCACTTT
.,TRBJ2-5,.,TRBV27,15,CASSFSDSRGETQYF,TGTGCCAGCAGTTTTAGTGACTCAAGGGGAGAGACCCAGTACTTC
.,TRBJ1-5,.,TRBV6-4,16,CASSDPMTDSNQPQHF,TGTGCCAGCAGTGACCCGATGACAGATAGCAATCAGCCCCAGCATTTT
.,TRBJ1-1,.,TRBV7-8,12,CASSFGVTEAFF,TGTGCCAGCAGCTTCGGGGTTACTGAAGCTTTCTTT
.,TRBJ1-1,.,TRBV5-1,14,CASSLERGNTEAFF,TGCGCCAGCAGCTTGGAGCGGGGGAACACTGAAGCTTTCTTT
.,TRBJ1-2,.,TRBV9,14,CASSARTVNYGYTF,TGTGCCAGCAGCGCCAGGACAGTTAACTATGGCTACACCTTC
.,TRBJ2-5,TRBD2,TRBV10-2,14,CASSRVAGWETQYF,TGCGCCAGCAGTCGAGTAGCGGGCTGGGAGACCCAGTACTTC
.,TRBJ1-5,.,TRBV2,17,CASSDRGGPLLNQPQHF,TGTGCCAGCAGTGATAGGGGTGGCCCCCTACTGAATCAGCCCCAGCATTTT
.,TRBJ2-1,.,TRBV19,16,CASSIVGTGAHNEQFF,TGTGCCAGTAGTATAGTCGGAACGGGAGCCCACAATGAGCAGTTCTTC
.,TRBJ2-3,.,TRBV7-3,13,CASSHPQADTQYF,TGTGCCAGCAGCCACCCCCAGGCAGATACGCAGTATTTT
.,TRBJ2-6,TRBD2,TRBV19,19,CASSIIPSGSPSGANVLTF,TGTGCCAGTAGTATTATCCCTAGCGGGAGCCCCTCTGGGGCCAACGTCCTGACTTTC
few,TRBJ1-1,.,TRBV7-3,15,CASSPQPGRNTEAFF,TGTGCCAGCAGCCCGCAGCCCGGGAGGAACACTGAAGCTTTCTTT
.,TRBJ1-3,.,TRBV5-6,15,CASSLGSPTGNTIYF,TGTGCCAGCAGCTTGGGAAGCCCCACTGGAAACACCATATATTTT
.,TRBJ2-7,TRBD1,TRBV27,14,CASSSGGQGYEQYF,TGTGCCAGCAGTTCAGGGGGACAGGGGTACGAGCAGTACTTC
.,TRBJ2-2,.,TRBV18,17,CASSPFNTLLNTGELFF,TGTGCCAGCTCACCCTTCAATACTCTCCTGAACACCGGGGAGCTGTTTTTT
.,TRBJ2-1,TRBD1,TRBV2,16,CASSGGTGGYWDEQFF,TGTGCCAGCAGTGGAGGGACAGGGGGCTACTGGGATGAGCAGTTCTTC
.,TRBJ2-2,TRBD1,TRBV9,15,CASSFLGQVAGELFF,TGTGCCAGCAGCTTCCTAGGACAGGTTGCCGGGGAGCTGTTTTTT
.,TRBJ2-3,TRBD2,TRBV11-2,17,CASSLAASGSTTDTQYF,TGTGCCAGCAGCTTAGCAGCTAGCGGGAGTACGACAGATACGCAGTATTTT
.,TRBJ2-1,TRBD2,TRBV10-1,16,CASSDQAGGPLNEQFF,TGCGCCAGCAGTGATCAAGCGGGAGGGCCTCTCAATGAGCAGTTCTTC
.,TRBJ2-3,TRBD2,TRBV7-8,17,CASSAGTSGSFTDTQYF,TGTGCCAGCAGCGCCGGGACTAGCGGGAGTTTCACAGATACGCAGTATTTT
.,TRBJ1-4,.,TRBV5-1,13,CASRYSSNEKLFF,TGCGCCAGCAGATACAGCTCTAATGAAAAACTGTTTTTT
.,TRBJ1-4,.,TRBV11-1,15,CASSSAGRWNEKLFF,TGTGCCAGCAGCTCGGCGGGACGGTGGAATGAAAAACTGTTTTTT
.,TRBJ2-5,TRBD1,TRBV6-5,14,CASRRDSPQETQYF,TGTGCCAGCAGGAGGGACAGCCCCCAAGAGACCCAGTACTTC
once,TRBJ2-1,.,TRBV29-1,14,CSVVRSGLYNEQFF,TGCAGCGTTGTCAGGTCAGGCCTTTACAATGAGCAGTTCTTC